The entry below gives a single T cell receptor beta chain sequence along with its context. These data come from a study of blood T cell repertoires in COVID-19. The overall study: The United States, Italy and Spain provided the acute and convalescent COVID-19 samples. Sources were T cells, B-cell-depleted T cells, or PBMCs; the material itself was cDNA or gDNA.

Authors' data handling: Quantification of nucleated cells was approximated via reference gene primer amplification. Here immunoSEQ multiplex PCR was the method, and the copy in TCRdb shows in-frame clones only, minus some. The V and J calls and the clone size are those of that table, but D and trimming were determined from the DNA. The data hold approximately 260,000 clones, with around 80% observed a single time. The CDR3 is 13 residues long. The germline gives CDR1 MNHNY, CDR2 SVGAGI (reference sequence). V gave up 0 bases and J gave up 9 bases, with 6 bases separating them. The clonotype comes from a middle-aged woman with active or convalescent COVID-19. V and J are TRBV6-6 and TRBJ1-6, with D unresolved. What was sequenced was peripheral blood. The CDR3 protein is CASSYSLGSPLHF. CDR3 DNA sequence: TGTGCCAGCAGTTACTCGCTAGGTTCACCCCTCCACTTT.